This T cell receptor beta chain is from a study of blood T cell repertoires in COVID-19. Generated by immunoSEQ multiplex PCR, the TCRdb table keeps only in-frame clones and is missing some. The data show some 250,000 clones, around 79% seen once. The CDR3 has 13 residues. Losses at the gene ends were 4 bases for V and 3 bases for J; bases not matched to a gene: 2. CDR1 and CDR2 (germline): SQVTM, ANQGSEA. The chain uses TRBV29-1 and TRBJ1-4, with 7 bases that match TRBD1. Sequences were obtained from peripheral blood. The clonotype was recovered from a woman over 75 with acute or convalescent COVID-19. The CDR3 loop reads CSVARGPNEKLFF. The CDR3 DNA is TGCAGCGTTGCAAGGGGGCCTAATGAAAAACTGTTTTTT.